The TCR beta chain described here comes from a study of regulatory T cells in long-lasting Graves disease. Study at large: Persistent Graves' disease required over 5 years of antithyroid drugs and positive TSH receptor antibodies. Study-wide findings and caveats: It is possible that accuracy was reduced by the small size of the sample.

The germline CDR1 and CDR2 sequences are MNHEY and SVGEGT. The CDR3 is 16 residues long. J was trimmed by 6 bases and V by 2 bases; bases with no gene match: 4. As for time point: persistent/refractory GD, antithyroid drugs over 5 years with positive TRAb. The TCR library was made from RNA extracted from PBMCs. To note about this clonotype: The antigen is undetermined.

TCR beta libraries were built with iRepertoire HTBI primers and Arm-PCR of CDR3 regions. TCRdb re-called the multiplex PCR reads through MiXCR, storing one row per CDR3 protein. This table has around 460,000 distinct CDR3 sequences, about 20% appearing once. The sample was peripheral blood mononuclear cells (PBMCs), taken when the disease was refractory, from a patient treated with antithyroid drugs. This chain links TRBV6-2 or TRBV6-3 with TRBJ2-3; 14 positions agree with TRBD2. The receptor's source is a female donor with Graves disease. The CDR3 DNA follows: TGTGCCAGCAGTTACGGGGGACTAGCGGGGGCGGATACGCAGTATTTT. Residues: CASSYGGLAGADTQYF.